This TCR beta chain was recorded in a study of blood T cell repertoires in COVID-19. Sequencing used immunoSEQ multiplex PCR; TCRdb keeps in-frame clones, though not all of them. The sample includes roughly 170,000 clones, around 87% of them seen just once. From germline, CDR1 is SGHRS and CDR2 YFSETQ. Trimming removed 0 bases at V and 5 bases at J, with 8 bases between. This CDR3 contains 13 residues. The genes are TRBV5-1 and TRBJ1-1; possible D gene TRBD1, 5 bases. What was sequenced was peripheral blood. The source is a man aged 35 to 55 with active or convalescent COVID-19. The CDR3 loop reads CASSLEGRTEAFF. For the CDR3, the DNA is TGCGCCAGCAGCTTGGAGGGGCGAACTGAAGCTTTCTTT.